The 24 T cell receptor beta chains below all came from one sample that was sequenced in a study of cytotoxic CD8 clonotypes in ibrutinib-treated CLL. Here immunoSEQ multiplex PCR was the method, and the copy in TCRdb shows in-frame clones only, minus some. The sample shows approximately 70,000 clones, more than 75% of them seen only once. This material consisted of PBMCs, taken at disease progression, from a patient treated with ibrutinib. The receptors here all came from a human donor with chronic lymphocytic leukemia.

This clone was seen at least ten times. This chain uses TRBV5-8 with TRBJ2-1; D perhaps matches TRBD1 (6 bases). V was trimmed by 0 bases and J by 2 bases, leaving 12 bases between them. The CDR3 is made up of 16 amino acids. Germline loops: CDR1 SGHTS, CDR2 YDEGEE. Here the CDR3 reads CASSLVQGWTYNEQFF. The CDR3 region has the DNA TGTGCCAGCAGCTTGGTGCAGGGGTGGACCTACAATGAGCAGTTCTTC.

The chain employs TRBV6-5 and TRBJ1-4, with D hard to call. CDR3 length: 13 amino acids. Germline V lookup: CDR1 MNHEY, CDR2 SVGAGI. The V end was cut by 6 bases, the J end by 8 bases, with 13 bases between. The CDR3 nucleotides read TGTGCCAGCAGACCCTTCCGGGCCGAAAAACTGTTTTTT. It encodes CASRPFRAEKLFF.

The chain joins TRBV5-1 to TRBJ2-1; possible D gene TRBD2, 6 bases. This CDR3 region has 13 residues. Between the trimmed V and J ends, which lost 0 bases and 9 bases, there was a span of 10 bases. Germline CDR1 and CDR2: SGHRS and YFSETQ. For the CDR3, the DNA is TGCGCCAGCAGCTTGGAACTAGCTGGTGAGCAGTTCTTC. Encoded protein: CASSLELAGEQFF.

This clone was picked up a small number of times. This chain uses TRBV2 with TRBJ2-7; tentatively, D is TRBD2 (6 bases). The CDR3 totals 12 residues. V was cut by 6 bases and J by 4 bases, with 10 bases left in between. Looked up from germline, CDR1 is SNHLY and CDR2 is FYNNEI. The CDR3 spells CASRSTSYEQYF. CDR3 nucleotide sequence: TGTGCCAGCAGATCGACTAGTTACGAGCAGTACTTC.

This chain links TRBV9 with TRBJ1-4, with 8 bases matching TRBD1. The CDR3 spans 15 residues. CDR1 SGDLS and CDR2 YYNGEE come from the germline V gene. After removal of 2 bases from V and 3 bases from J, the junction contained 3 bases not matched to a gene. In nucleotides, the CDR3 is TGTGCCAGCAGCGTGGGGACAGGTTCTAATGAAAAACTGTTTTTT. It encodes CASSVGTGSNEKLFF. Using reference TRBV9 and TRBJ1-4 for the parts outside the CDR3, the full variable domain is DSGVTQTPKHLITATGQRVTLRCSPRSGDLSVYWYQQSLDQGLQFLIQYYNGEERAKGNILERFSAQQFPDLHSELNLSSLELGDSALYFCASSVGTGSNEKLFFGSGTQLSVL.

Written as DNA, the CDR3 is TGTGCCAGCACTCGGGAGTCAAACACTGAAGCTTTCTTT. It codes for CASTRESNTEAFF. The chain joins TRBV6-5 to TRBJ1-1; D gene ambiguous. This CDR3 region has 13 residues. Germline loops: CDR1 MNHEY, CDR2 SVGAGI. Trimming took 7 bases from V and 2 from J, leaving 11 bases between them.

This clone appeared a single time. V gene TRBV5-1 combines with J gene TRBJ2-1, with D uncertain. Germline V CDR1 and CDR2: SGHRS, YFSETQ. V dropped 6 bases and J dropped 0 bases, with 7 bases sitting between them. The CDR3 is 13 amino acids. The CDR3 loop reads CASMGGSYNEQFF. The CDR3 region has the DNA TGCGCCAGCATGGGCGGCTCCTACAATGAGCAGTTCTTC.

This CDR3 is CASSHDRGRSPLHF. As DNA, the CDR3 is TGTGCCAGCAGCCATGACAGGGGGCGGTCACCCCTCCACTTT. The chain employs TRBV5-5 and TRBJ1-6; 10 positions agree with TRBD1. CDR3 length: 14 amino acids. V trimming: 4 bases; J trimming: 10 bases; junction bases outside the gene matches: 5. Germline V CDR1 and CDR2: SGHKS, YYEKEE (reference sequence).

The rearrangement joins TRBV7-9 to TRBJ1-2; 9 nucleotides align to TRBD1. The CDR3 length is 15 residues. The trim removed 9 bases at V and 4 bases at J, leaving 12 bases unmatched. CDR1 is SEHNR and CDR2 is FQNEAQ in the germline V gene (reference sequence). The CDR3 region has the DNA TGTGCCAGTGTAGGGGGACAGGGCCCCCGCTATGGCTACACCTTC. Encoded protein: CASVGGQGPRYGYTF. The full variable domain, its missing parts supplied by reference TRBV7-9 and TRBJ1-2, is DTGVSQNPRHKITKRGQNVTFRCDPISEHNRLYWYRQTLGQGPEFLTYFQNEAQLEKSRLLSDRFSAERPKGSFSTLEIQRTEQGDSAMYLCASVGGQGPRYGYTFGSGTRLTVV.

The V and J genes are TRBV4-1 and TRBJ2-5; perhaps TRBD2 as D (5 bases). Germline assignment: CDR1 MGHRA and CDR2 YSYEKL. V lost 1 base to trimming and J lost 2 bases, with 11 bases between them. This CDR3 has 15 residues. The CDR3: CASSQVRLAQETQYF. The CDR3 nucleotides are TGCGCCAGCAGCCAAGTGCGGCTAGCTCAAGAGACCCAGTACTTC.

The V gene is TRBV18, the J gene TRBJ1-1, with D uncertain. Germline V CDR1 and CDR2: KGHSH, LQKENI. This CDR3 is built from 14 residues. V shed 3 bases and J shed 2 bases, with 10 bases lying between them. CDR3 amino acids: CASSPTFPNTEAFF. Here the CDR3 DNA reads TGTGCCAGCTCACCCACTTTTCCAAACACTGAAGCTTTCTTT.

This chain uses TRBV6-5 with TRBJ2-7; no clear D gene. Trimming stripped 10 bases from V and 5 bases from J, with 9 bases between. In germline, CDR1 is MNHEY, CDR2 SVGAGI. The CDR3 runs 10 residues. The CDR3 coding sequence is TGTGCCACCGGCTGGAACGAGCAGTACTTC. This gives the protein CATGWNEQYF.

The rearrangement uses TRBV18 and TRBJ1-2; D is undetermined. The CDR3 runs to 18 residues. V was trimmed by 0 bases and J by 6 bases, leaving 23 bases between them. Germline loops: CDR1 KGHSH, CDR2 LQKENI. For the CDR3, the DNA is TGTGCCAGCTCACCACCCATATCTCAGGAGCACCCAAAAGATGGCTACACCTTC. This encodes CASSPPISQEHPKDGYTF.

The chain has TRBV19 and TRBJ1-2, with 9 nucleotides matching TRBD1. This CDR3 region has 14 residues. The germline V gene encodes CDR1 LNHDA and CDR2 SQIVND (reference sequence). After removal of 4 bases from V and 7 bases from J, the junction contained 7 bases not matched to a gene. The CDR3 spells CASSTMPGQGGYTF. The CDR3 DNA reads as TGTGCCAGTAGTACTATGCCGGGACAGGGTGGCTACACCTTC. Full variable domain (missing parts from reference TRBV19 and TRBJ1-2): DGGITQSPKYLFRKEGQNVTLSCEQNLNHDAMYWYRQDPGQGLRLIYYSQIVNDFQKGDIAEGYSVSREKKESFPLTVTSAQKNPTAFYLCASSTMPGQGGYTFGSGTRLTVV.

The rearrangement links TRBV6-6 to TRBJ1-5; no definite D call. Germline V CDR1 and CDR2: MNHNY, SVGAGI (reference sequence). The CDR3 has 13 residues. V lost 5 bases, J lost 5 bases, and 10 bases lay in between. In nucleotides, the CDR3 is TGTGCCAGCAGTACCATACTGGATCAGCCCCAGCATTTT. Amino acids: CASSTILDQPQHF.

This chain links TRBV19 with TRBJ1-4; no reliable D call. This CDR3 comprises 15 residues. V lost 6 bases, J lost 0 bases, and 11 bases lay in between. The germline gives CDR1 LNHDA, CDR2 SQIVND (reference sequence). CDR3 loop: CASRPPGATNEKLFF. DNA of the CDR3: TGTGCCAGTAGACCCCCAGGAGCAACTAATGAAAAACTGTTTTTT.

This chain joins TRBV6-5 and TRBJ1-1; D gene unclear. Trimming removed 0 bases from V and 2 bases from J, with 10 bases in between. The germline gives CDR1 MNHEY, CDR2 SVGAGI. The CDR3 extends over 15 amino acids. The CDR3 sequence: CASSYSRRLNTEAFF. In nucleotides, the CDR3 is TGTGCCAGCAGTTACTCGAGGCGACTTAACACTGAAGCTTTCTTT.

The rearrangement uses TRBV6-5 and TRBJ2-7, with D perhaps matching TRBD2 (5 bases). The CDR3 is made up of 11 amino acids. V gave up 5 bases and J gave up 8 bases, with 10 bases separating them. Germline V lookup: CDR1 MNHEY, CDR2 SVGAGI. The CDR3 nucleotides read TGTGCCAGCAGTCTACGGGGAAAGCAGTACTTC. Its translation is CASSLRGKQYF.

The chain recombines TRBV10-3 with TRBJ2-3; TRBD1 matches 7 bases. J was trimmed by 0 bases and V by 6 bases; bases with no gene match: 12. Per germline, CDR1 ENHRY and CDR2 SYGVKD. The CDR3 runs 17 residues. The CDR3 is CAIRPGQKASSTDTQYF. Here the CDR3 DNA reads TGTGCCATCAGACCGGGACAGAAAGCCTCTAGCACAGATACGCAGTATTTT.

The chain uses TRBV21-1 and TRBJ2-7; the DNA was not used to check the table's D call, TRBD1. TRBV21-1 is a known pseudogene. This CDR3 has 16 amino acids. CDR3 sequence (DNA): TGTGCCAGCAGCAAAGCTGAGGGACAGGGAGGGTACGAGCAGTACTTC. This sequence encodes CASSKAEGQGGYEQYF.

V gene TRBV15 combines with J gene TRBJ2-1; D is perhaps TRBD1 (5 bases). V was cut by 3 bases and J by 3 bases, with 15 bases left in between. The CDR3 is 16 residues long. Germline V lookup: CDR1 LNHNV, CDR2 YYDKDF (reference sequence). CDR3 DNA: TGTGCCACCAGCAGTTCCGGCAGGGTAAACTACAATGAGCAGTTCTTC. Its protein is CATSSSGRVNYNEQFF. Combining the CDR3 with reference TRBV15 and TRBJ2-1 gives the whole variable domain DAMVIQNPRYQVTQFGKPVTLSCSQTLNHNVMYWYQQKSSQAPKLLFHYYDKDFNNEADTPDNFQSRRPNTSFCFLDIRSPGLGDTAMYLCATSSSGRVNYNEQFFGPGTRLTVL.

This clone came up a few times. The gene calls are TRBV19 and TRBJ1-2; 7 bases match TRBD1. Trimming took 5 bases from V and 4 from J; bases not matched to a gene: 13. Germline CDR1 LNHDA, CDR2 SQIVND (reference sequence). This CDR3 contains 16 residues. The CDR3 reads CASSPVLDRLFYGYTF. Written as DNA, the CDR3 is TGTGCCAGTAGTCCCGTGTTGGACAGGTTGTTCTATGGCTACACCTTC.

The V call is TRBV14, the J call TRBJ1-1; D unclear. CDR1 SGHDN and CDR2 FVKESK come from the germline V gene. This CDR3 has 13 amino acids. V lost 2 bases and J 8 bases, leaving 12 bases between the germline ends. CDR3 region: CASSQRPGSEAFF. Written as DNA, the CDR3 is TGTGCCAGCAGCCAACGACCGGGGTCAGAAGCTTTCTTT.

The chain has TRBV18 and TRBJ2-3, with 9 bases that match TRBD1. The CDR3 loop spans 15 amino acids. V lost 6 bases, J lost 2 bases, and 6 bases stayed unmatched. CDR1 is KGHSH, CDR2 LQKENI, per germline. The CDR3 loop is CASSRGQGLTDTQYF. CDR3 nucleotide sequence: TGTGCCAGCTCGCGGGGACAGGGACTCACAGATACGCAGTATTTT. Full variable domain (missing parts from reference TRBV18 and TRBJ2-3): NAGVMQNPRHLVRRRGQEARLRCSPMKGHSHVYWYRQLPEEGLKFMVYLQKENIIDESGMPKERFSAEFPKEGPSILRIQQVVRGDSAAYFCASSRGQGLTDTQYFGPGTRLTVL.